A single sample gave rise to the 5 T cell receptor beta chains below, sequenced in a study of T cell responses to AZD1222 COVID-19 vaccine. Sequenced by immunoSEQ multiplex PCR; TCRdb stores in-frame clones only, minus some. There are roughly 150,000 clones in the sample; almost 90% occur only once, and roughly 5% lies in the top ten. Sequencing was performed on peripheral blood, taken on day 0 of AZD1222 vaccination. These receptors all stem from an adult in good health.

CDR3 DNA: TGTGCCAGCAGCAAAGGGCAGGGTTATGAAAAACTGTTTTTT. This translates into CASSKGQGYEKLFF. The chain is built from TRBV7-9 and TRBJ1-4, with D tentatively TRBD1 (5 bases). The CDR3 contains 14 residues. Germline lookup yields CDR1 SEHNR and CDR2 FQNEAQ (reference sequence). V was trimmed by 5 bases and J by 6 bases, leaving 13 bases between them.

V and J are TRBV18 and TRBJ2-7, with 10 bases identical to TRBD1. Germline values: CDR1 KGHSH, CDR2 LQKENI. V shed 4 bases, J shed 5 bases, and the junction held 5 bases outside the gene matches. The CDR3 loop spans 14 amino acids. The DNA of the CDR3 is TGTGCCAGCTCACTCCGACAGGGGGCCCACGAGCAGTACTTC. It is translated as CASSLRQGAHEQYF.

The rearrangement links TRBV6-5 to TRBJ2-3; TRBD2 agrees at 8 bases. Germline CDR1 MNHEY, CDR2 SVGAGI. The CDR3 length is 16 residues. V shed 0 bases and J 7 bases; nucleotides not matched to a gene: 9. DNA of the CDR3: TGTGCCAGCAGTTACTCAGGTTTCGGCGGGAGGAATACGCAGTATTTT. Its protein product is CASSYSGFGGRNTQYF.

The chain combines TRBV6-5 with TRBJ2-7; D is ambiguous. The CDR3 runs 13 residues. Trimming removed 5 bases from V and 5 bases from J, with 13 bases in between. The germline CDR1 and CDR2 sequences are MNHEY and SVGAGI. This CDR3 is CASSPPGVDEQYF. The CDR3 nucleotides are TGTGCCAGCAGTCCTCCTGGGGTTGACGAGCAGTACTTC.

This chain joins TRBV28 and TRBJ1-2, with 7 bases aligning to TRBD1. CDR1 and CDR2 (germline): MDHEN, SYDVKM. The CDR3 sequence is 14 residues long. The CDR3 nucleotides are TGTGCGACAGGGACCTCGAGCCGAAACTATGGCTACACCTTC. It is translated as CATGTSSRNYGYTF.